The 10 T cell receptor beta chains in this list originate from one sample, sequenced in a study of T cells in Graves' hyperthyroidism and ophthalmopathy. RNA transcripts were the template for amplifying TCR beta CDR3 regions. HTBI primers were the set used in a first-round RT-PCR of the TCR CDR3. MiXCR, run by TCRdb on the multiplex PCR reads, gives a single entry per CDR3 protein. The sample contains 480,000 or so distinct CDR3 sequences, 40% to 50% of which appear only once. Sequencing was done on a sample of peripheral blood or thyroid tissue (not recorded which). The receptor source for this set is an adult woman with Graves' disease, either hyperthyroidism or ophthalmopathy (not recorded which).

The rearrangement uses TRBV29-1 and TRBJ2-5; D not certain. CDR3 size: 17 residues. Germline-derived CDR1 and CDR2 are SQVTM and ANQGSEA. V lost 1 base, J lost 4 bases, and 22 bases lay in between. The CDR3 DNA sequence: TGCAGCGTTGAAGTGGTGCTTACATCACGGGCGGCAGAGACCCAGTACTTC. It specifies CSVEVVLTSRAAETQYF.

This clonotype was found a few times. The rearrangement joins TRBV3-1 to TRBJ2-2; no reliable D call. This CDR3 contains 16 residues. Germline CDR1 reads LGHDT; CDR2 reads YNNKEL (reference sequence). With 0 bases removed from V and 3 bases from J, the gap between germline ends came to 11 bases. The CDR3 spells CASSQEGKRDTGELFF. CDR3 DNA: TGTGCCAGCAGCCAAGAGGGAAAGAGAGACACCGGGGAGCTGTTTTTT.

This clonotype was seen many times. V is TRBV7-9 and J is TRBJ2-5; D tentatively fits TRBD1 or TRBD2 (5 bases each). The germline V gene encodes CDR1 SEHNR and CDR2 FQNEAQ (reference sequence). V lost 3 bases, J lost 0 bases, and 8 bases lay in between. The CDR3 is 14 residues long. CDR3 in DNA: TGTGCCAGCAGCTTTGGGGGATACCAAGAGACCCAGTACTTC. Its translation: CASSFGGYQETQYF.

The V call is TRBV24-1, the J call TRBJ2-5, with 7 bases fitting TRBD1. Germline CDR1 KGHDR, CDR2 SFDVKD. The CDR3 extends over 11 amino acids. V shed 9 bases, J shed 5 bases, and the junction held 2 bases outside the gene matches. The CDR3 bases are TGTGCCACCGGACAGGACGAGACCCAGTACTTC. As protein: CATGQDETQYF.

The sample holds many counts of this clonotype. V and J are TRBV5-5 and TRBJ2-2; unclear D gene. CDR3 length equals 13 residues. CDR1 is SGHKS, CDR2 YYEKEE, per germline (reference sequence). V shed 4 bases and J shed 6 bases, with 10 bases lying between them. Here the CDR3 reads CASSPGWSGELFF. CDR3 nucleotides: TGTGCCAGCAGCCCCGGGTGGTCCGGGGAGCTGTTTTTT.

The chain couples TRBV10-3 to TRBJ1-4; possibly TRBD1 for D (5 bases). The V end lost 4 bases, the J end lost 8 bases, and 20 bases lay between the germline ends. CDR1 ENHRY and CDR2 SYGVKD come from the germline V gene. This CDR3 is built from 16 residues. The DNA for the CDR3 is TGTGCCATCAGTGGGGGTTTCGGGGCATCAGGGGAAAAACTGTTTTTT. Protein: CAISGGFGASGEKLFF.

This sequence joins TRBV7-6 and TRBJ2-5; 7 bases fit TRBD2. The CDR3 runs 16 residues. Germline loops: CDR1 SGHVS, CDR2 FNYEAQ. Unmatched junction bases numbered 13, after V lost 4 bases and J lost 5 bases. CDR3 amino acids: CASSSRDGRYPETQYF. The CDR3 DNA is TGTGCCAGCAGCTCCCGAGACGGGAGGTACCCTGAGACCCAGTACTTC.

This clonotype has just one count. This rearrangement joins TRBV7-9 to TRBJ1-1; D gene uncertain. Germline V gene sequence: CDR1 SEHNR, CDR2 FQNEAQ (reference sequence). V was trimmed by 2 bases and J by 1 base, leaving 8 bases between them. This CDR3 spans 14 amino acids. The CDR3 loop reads CASSLFSENTEAFF. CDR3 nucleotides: TGTGCCAGCAGCTTATTTTCTGAGAACACTGAAGCTTTCTTT.

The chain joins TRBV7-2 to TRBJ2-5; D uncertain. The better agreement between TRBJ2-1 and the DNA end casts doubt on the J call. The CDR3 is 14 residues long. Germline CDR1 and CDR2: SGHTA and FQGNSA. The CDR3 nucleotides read TGTGCCAGCAGCTTAGCGGCCGGTGACAATGAGCAGTTCTTC. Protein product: CASSLAAGDNEQFF.

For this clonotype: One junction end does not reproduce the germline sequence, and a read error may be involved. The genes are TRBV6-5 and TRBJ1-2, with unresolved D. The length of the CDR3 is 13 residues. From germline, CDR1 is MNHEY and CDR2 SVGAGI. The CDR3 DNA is TGTGCCAGCAAACTCGACACAAACTATGGCCACACCTTC. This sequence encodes CASKLDTNYGHTF.